This is a list of T cell receptor beta chains from one sample in a study of T cell responses to AZD1222 COVID-19 vaccine. Assay used: immunoSEQ multiplex PCR; TCRdb lists only in-frame clones, some missing. The sample lists roughly 150,000 clones; approximately 92% were seen once. The input for sequencing was peripheral blood, taken on day 0 of AZD1222 vaccination. The source is an adult in good health. Each CDR3 is given with its conserved first and last residue. D genes are given only for firm matches. For some rows the clone size is stated as once, few or many, or as a class when expanded; others skip it.

TRBJ1-2 TRBD1 NA TRBV5-1 CASSLNRGVGYTF TGCGCCAGCAGCTTGAACAGGGGGGTAGGCTACACCTTC
TRBJ2-5 NA NA TRBV5-1 CASSLANGETQYF TGCGCCAGCAGCTTGGCGAATGGAGAGACCCAGTACTTC
TRBJ2-7 TRBD1 NA TRBV10-2 CASRGDRVLEQYF TGCGCCAGCAGAGGGGACAGGGTTCTGGAGCAGTACTTC
TRBJ1-1 TRBD1 NA TRBV3-1/TRBV3-2 CASSPRTGKTEAFF TGTGCCAGCAGCCCACGGACAGGTAAGACTGAAGCTTTCTTT
TRBJ1-2 NA NA TRBV6-2/TRBV6-3 CASSYSMGAYGYTF TGTGCCAGCAGCTACTCTATGGGGGCCTATGGCTACACCTTC
TRBJ2-1 NA NA TRBV6-6 CASVQGSSYNEQFF TGTGCCAGCGTACAGGGAAGCTCCTACAATGAGCAGTTCTTC
TRBJ1-4 NA once TRBV4-1 CASSQGSRVYEKLFF TGCGCCAGCAGCCAAGGTAGCCGGGTTTATGAAAAACTGTTTTTT
TRBJ2-5 TRBD1 NA TRBV5-4 CASSGLGQGETQYF TGTGCCAGCAGCGGGTTGGGACAGGGGGAGACCCAGTACTTC
TRBJ2-7 TRBD1 NA TRBV28 CASSLPGTGGRDEQYF TGTGCCAGCAGTTTGCCCGGGACAGGGGGCAGGGACGAGCAGTACTTC
TRBJ2-7 TRBD1 once TRBV2 CASSYGTGGQVGEQYF TGTGCCAGCAGTTACGGGACAGGGGGACAGGTGGGCGAGCAGTACTTC
TRBJ2-2 NA NA TRBV30 CAWGRGREELFF TGTGCCTGGGGGAGGGGGCGCGAGGAGCTGTTTTTT
TRBJ1-1 NA once TRBV2 CASSTHTVNTEAFF TGTGCCAGCAGCACGCATACTGTGAACACTGAAGCTTTCTTT
TRBJ2-1 TRBD1 NA TRBV7-8 CASTIRGHNEQFF TGTGCCAGCACTATCAGGGGGCACAATGAGCAGTTCTTC
TRBJ2-1 NA once TRBV5-6 CASSRGRRGQFF TGTGCCAGCAGCCGCGGACGAAGGGGGCAGTTCTTC
TRBJ2-7 NA NA TRBV7-8 CASSLVQGGHYEQYF TGTGCCAGCAGCTTAGTTCAGGGTGGCCACTACGAGCAGTACTTC
TRBJ1-6 TRBD1 NA TRBV3-1/TRBV3-2 CASGEGQGLRSPLHF TGTGCCAGCGGCGAAGGACAGGGGTTACGATCACCCCTCCACTTT
TRBJ2-7 TRBD2 NA TRBV10-2 CASSESWTSGRSYEQYF TGCGCCAGCAGTGAGTCTTGGACTAGCGGGAGGTCCTACGAGCAGTACTTC
TRBJ2-5 TRBD2 NA TRBV19 CASKGGSRETQYF TGTGCCAGCAAAGGCGGGAGTCGAGAGACCCAGTACTTC
TRBJ2-7 NA NA TRBV5-1 CASNRDYEQYF TGCGCCAGCAACCGGGACTACGAGCAGTACTTC
TRBJ2-1 TRBD2 NA TRBV18 CASSSGTSGMSEQFF TGTGCCAGCTCATCCGGGACTAGCGGGATGAGTGAGCAGTTCTTC
TRBJ2-3 NA NA TRBV11-2 CASSAGGAFTSTDTQYF TGTGCCAGCAGCGCCGGAGGGGCGTTTACTAGCACAGATACGCAGTATTTT
TRBJ2-5 NA NA TRBV7-9 CASSRVETQYF TGTGCCAGCAGCCGCGTGGAGACCCAGTACTTC
TRBJ1-2 NA once TRBV10-2 CASTLTTNYGYTF TGCGCCAGCACACTAACCACTAACTATGGCTACACCTTC
TRBJ2-2 NA NA TRBV5-1 CASSLDDLNTGELFF TGCGCCAGCAGCTTGGACGACTTGAACACCGGGGAGCTGTTTTTT
TRBJ2-1 NA NA TRBV14 CASSIFLYNEQFF TGTGCCAGCAGCATCTTTCTCTACAATGAGCAGTTCTTC
TRBJ2-5 TRBD1 NA TRBV7-2 CASSLQGARETQYF TGTGCCAGCAGCCTACAGGGGGCGAGGGAGACCCAGTACTTC
TRBJ1-2 NA NA TRBV27 CASSPGVAHGYTF TGTGCCAGCAGCCCAGGGGTGGCCCATGGCTACACCTTC
TRBJ2-7 NA once TRBV6-5 CASRALGSPTYEQYF TGTGCCAGCAGAGCACTCGGGAGTCCGACCTACGAGCAGTACTTC
TRBJ1-2 TRBD1 NA TRBV10-3 CATSGTGAYGYTF TGTGCCACCTCCGGGACAGGGGCCTATGGCTACACCTTC
TRBJ2-2 TRBD2 once TRBV7-3 CASSLRGGSGTGELFF TGTGCCAGCAGCTTAAGAGGCGGGAGTGGCACCGGGGAGCTGTTTTTT
TRBJ2-1 NA NA TRBV21-1 CASSKCAGRVGNEQFF TGTGCCAGCAGCAAATGTGCAGGCAGGGTGGGAAATGAGCAGTTCTTC
TRBJ2-7 NA NA TRBV7-3 CASSPTGTGEQYF TGTGCCAGCAGCCCGACAGGGACTGGGGAGCAGTACTTC